The rows below give T cell receptor beta chains drawn from one sample of a study of radiotherapy plus CTLA-4 blockade in lung cancer. TCRdb's table, derived via immunoSEQ multiplex PCR, lists solely in-frame clones and lacks some. The table shows about 14,000 clones, with approximately 70% occurring only once. Source: peripheral blood, taken from a patient treated with radiotherapy plus ipilimumab. These receptors originate from a human donor with non-small cell lung cancer whose response to radiotherapy plus ipilimumab could not be evaluated. Both conserved end residues are part of each CDR3. Each record gives: V gene, J gene, D gene, CDR3 DNA, CDR3 protein. D genes are given only for firm matches.

>TRBV6-1|TRBJ1-5|.
TGTGCCAGCACGTTAACGATTAACAGACAGCCCCAGCATTTT
CASTLTINRQPQHF
>TRBV5-1|TRBJ1-1|.
TGCGCCAGCAGCTTATACTCAGGGAACACTGAAGCTTTCTTT
CASSLYSGNTEAFF
>TRBV19|TRBJ2-1|TRBD2
TGTGCCAGTTCTAAAAGGGCACCGGGGGGGGACTCTTACAATGAGCAGTTCTTC
CASSKRAPGGDSYNEQFF
>TRBV18|TRBJ1-3|.
TGTGCCAGCTCACCAAGCGGAGAAAACACCATATATTTT
CASSPSGENTIYF
>TRBV30|TRBJ2-4|.
TGTGCCTGGAGTGTCCCTCGGGGTGCTAAATCGGCCAAAAACATTCAGTACTTC
CAWSVPRGAKSAKNIQYF
>TRBV6-1|TRBJ1-2|.
TGTGCCAGCATCAGGGAGGATAATGGCTACACCTTC
CASIREDNGYTF
>TRBV18|TRBJ1-5|.
TGTGCCAGCTCACCACCCAGCGGTCAGCCCCAGCATTTT
CASSPPSGQPQHF
>TRBV10-2|TRBJ2-2|.
TGCGCCAGCAACCCAGGGTTCAGCGGGGAGCTGTTTTTT
CASNPGFSGELFF
>TRBV5-1|TRBJ2-3|TRBD2
TGCGCCAGCAGCCCCACTTGGGAGGGAACGCAGTATTTT
CASSPTWEGTQYF
>TRBV29-1|TRBJ2-5|.
TGCAGCGTTATAGCAATACAAGAGACCCAGTACTTC
CSVIAIQETQYF
>TRBV2|TRBJ2-5|.
TGTGCCAGCAGCCGAGAGACCCAGTACTTC
CASSRETQYF